These T cell receptor beta chains were read from a single sample in a study of blood T cell repertoires in COVID-19. TCRdb's copy holds only in-frame clones and misses some; the assay was immunoSEQ multiplex PCR. Altogether under 100,000 clones are present, 85% being singletons, with the ten largest covering under 20%. The sequencing sample was made of peripheral blood. These receptors came from a man aged 80 or over with active or convalescent COVID-19. CDR3s include the opening cysteine and the closing phenylalanine or tryptophan. D genes are given only for firm matches. Clone size, where shown, is once, few, many, or a class for clones that have expanded.

D: TRBD2; J: TRBJ2-1; size: .; V: TRBV11-3; CDR3: CASSLDSGRANEQFF; DNA: TGTGCCAGCAGCTTAGACAGCGGGAGGGCCAATGAGCAGTTCTTC
D: TRBD2; J: TRBJ2-2; size: few; V: TRBV7-3; CDR3: CASSLAASGKTGELFF; DNA: TGTGCCAGCAGCTTAGCGGCTAGCGGGAAGACCGGGGAGCTGTTTTTT
D: .; J: TRBJ2-2; size: .; V: TRBV5-1; CDR3: CASSLLVATGELFF; DNA: TGCGCCAGCAGCTTGCTGGTGGCCACCGGGGAGCTGTTTTTT
D: TRBD2; J: TRBJ2-5; size: .; V: TRBV7-2; CDR3: CASSLAGGGETQYF; DNA: TGTGCCAGCAGCCTAGCGGGAGGGGGAGAGACCCAGTACTTC
D: .; J: TRBJ2-4; size: .; V: TRBV5-5; CDR3: CASSLVLAVAKNIQYF; DNA: TGTGCCAGCAGCTTGGTCCTAGCAGTAGCCAAAAACATTCAGTACTTC
D: TRBD1; J: TRBJ2-1; size: few; V: TRBV15; CDR3: CATGQASSYNEQFF; DNA: TGTGCCACGGGACAGGCAAGCTCCTACAATGAGCAGTTCTTC
D: TRBD1; J: TRBJ1-6; size: few; V: TRBV27; CDR3: CASSSRDRGNFNSPLHF; DNA: TGTGCCAGCAGTTCCCGGGACAGGGGAAATTTTAATTCACCCCTCCACTTT
D: .; J: TRBJ1-2; size: once; V: TRBV19; CDR3: CASSIDSVSNYGYTF; DNA: TGTGCCAGTAGTATAGATAGCGTGTCAAACTATGGCTACACCTTC
D: .; J: TRBJ1-6; size: .; V: TRBV27; CDR3: CASSPTGYNSPLHF; DNA: TGTGCCAGCAGCCCCACGGGCTATAATTCACCCCTCCACTTT
D: TRBD1; J: TRBJ1-5; size: .; V: TRBV6-5; CDR3: CASASTGPNQPQHF; DNA: TGTGCCAGCGCCTCGACAGGGCCTAATCAGCCCCAGCATTTT
D: .; J: TRBJ2-1; size: .; V: TRBV18; CDR3: CASSPSRWGAHEQFF; DNA: TGTGCCAGCTCACCCTCCCGTTGGGGAGCCCATGAGCAGTTCTTC
D: TRBD1; J: TRBJ1-4; size: .; V: TRBV6-5; CDR3: CASRSGTGGEKLFF; DNA: TGTGCCAGCAGGTCCGGGACAGGGGGCGAAAAACTGTTTTTT
D: .; J: TRBJ1-2; size: .; V: TRBV5-6; CDR3: CASSSLGYGYTF; DNA: TGTGCCAGCAGCTCCCTCGGGTATGGCTACACCTTC
D: .; J: TRBJ1-2; size: .; V: TRBV5-5; CDR3: CASSPRLQGTYGYTF; DNA: TGTGCCAGCAGCCCGAGACTACAGGGCACCTATGGCTACACCTTC
D: .; J: TRBJ1-2; size: .; V: TRBV5-4; CDR3: CASSFPGYGYTF; DNA: TGTGCCAGCAGCTTTCCCGGCTATGGCTACACCTTC
D: .; J: TRBJ1-2; size: .; V: TRBV5-1; CDR3: CASSLDRRNYGYTF; DNA: TGCGCCAGCAGCTTGGACAGGAGAAACTATGGCTACACCTTC
D: .; J: TRBJ2-2; size: .; V: TRBV2; CDR3: CASRVWDTPELFF; DNA: TGTGCCAGCAGAGTATGGGACACCCCCGAGCTGTTTTTT
D: .; J: TRBJ2-3; size: .; V: TRBV3-1/TRBV3-2; CDR3: CASSHHTDTQYF; DNA: TGTGCCAGCAGCCACCACACAGATACGCAGTATTTT
D: TRBD2; J: TRBJ2-5; size: .; V: TRBV5-1; CDR3: CASSTLAGPEETQYF; DNA: TGCGCCAGCAGCACACTAGCGGGACCGGAAGAGACCCAGTACTTC
D: .; J: TRBJ2-5; size: .; V: TRBV19; CDR3: CASRQMGDSQETQYF; DNA: TGTGCCAGTAGACAAATGGGGGACTCCCAAGAGACCCAGTACTTC
D: .; J: TRBJ2-1; size: .; V: TRBV5-1; CDR3: CASSLAREWNEQFF; DNA: TGCGCCAGCAGCTTGGCGAGGGAGTGGAATGAGCAGTTCTTC
D: .; J: TRBJ2-2; size: .; V: TRBV2; CDR3: CASSEARAGNTGELFF; DNA: TGTGCCAGCAGTGAAGCGCGGGCAGGGAACACCGGGGAGCTGTTTTTT
D: .; J: TRBJ1-1; size: .; V: TRBV6-6; CDR3: CASSYSRLENTEAFF; DNA: TGTGCCAGCAGTTACTCCCGACTAGAGAACACTGAAGCTTTCTTT
D: TRBD1; J: TRBJ1-4; size: .; V: TRBV5-1; CDR3: CASSRDRGEKLFF; DNA: TGCGCCAGCAGCAGGGACAGGGGAGAAAAACTGTTTTTT
D: .; J: TRBJ2-5; size: .; V: TRBV7-2; CDR3: CASSLVGVETQYF; DNA: TGTGCCAGCAGCTTAGTAGGGGTGGAGACCCAGTACTTC
D: TRBD1; J: TRBJ1-1; size: .; V: TRBV6-5; CDR3: CASNPTGSGTEAFF; DNA: TGTGCCAGCAACCCGACAGGGAGCGGAACTGAAGCTTTCTTT
D: TRBD1; J: TRBJ2-3; size: once; V: TRBV5-1; CDR3: CASGTGGEDTQYF; DNA: TGCGCCAGCGGGACAGGGGGAGAAGATACGCAGTATTTT
D: .; J: TRBJ1-2; size: .; V: TRBV5-1; CDR3: CASSPGQLYGYTF; DNA: TGCGCCAGCAGCCCCGGACAGCTCTATGGCTACACCTTC
D: TRBD2; J: TRBJ2-1; size: .; V: TRBV10-3; CDR3: CAISAGLVANEQFF; DNA: TGTGCCATCTCCGCGGGACTAGTCGCCAATGAGCAGTTCTTC
D: TRBD1; J: TRBJ1-5; size: .; V: TRBV3-1/TRBV3-2; CDR3: CASSQGTGGFQPQHF; DNA: TGTGCCAGCAGCCAAGGGACAGGGGGTTTTCAGCCCCAGCATTTT
D: TRBD1; J: TRBJ1-1; size: .; V: TRBV5-1; CDR3: CASSLVGGREAFF; DNA: TGCGCCAGCAGCTTGGTAGGGGGCCGTGAAGCTTTCTTT
D: TRBD2; J: TRBJ2-3; size: once; V: TRBV11-2; CDR3: CASSSGTSVDTQYF; DNA: TGTGCCAGCAGCTCGGGGACTAGCGTAGATACGCAGTATTTT
D: .; J: TRBJ1-1; size: once; V: TRBV5-6; CDR3: CASSRGANTEAFF; DNA: TGTGCCAGCAGTCGGGGGGCGAACACTGAAGCTTTCTTT
D: .; J: TRBJ1-5; size: .; V: TRBV21-1; CDR3: CASQSGVSQPQHF; DNA: TGTGCCAGCCAGTCGGGGGTAAGTCAGCCCCAGCATTTT
D: .; J: TRBJ1-5; size: .; V: TRBV28; CDR3: CASSFFRGQPQHF; DNA: TGTGCCAGCAGTTTCTTCAGGGGTCAGCCCCAGCATTTT